Sequencing of this TCR beta chain was carried out in a study of cytomegalovirus exposure and HLA in healthy donors. Study at large: There were over 350 genotyped donors. Of these, roughly 80% fell in the genetic ancestry cluster associated with self-reported Caucasian donors.

Germline values: CDR1 LGHNA, CDR2 YSLEER. The V and J ends lost 3 bases and 8 bases, in that order; junction bases with no gene match: 7. There are 15 residues in the CDR3. Use of 60 Vbeta and 13 Jbeta primers characterized the PCR. Measured with immunoSEQ multiplex PCR; TCRdb has only the in-frame clones, and not every one. The sample shows 95,000 to 150,000 clones, around 73% of them seen only once. The chain links TRBV4-3 to TRBJ2-3, with 11 positions matching TRBD2. Input material: PBMCs. The TCR originated in a woman between 40 and 55 years old in good health and CMV-seropositive. Here the CDR3 reads CASSQTSGAEGTQYF. DNA for the CDR3: TGCGCCAGCAGCCAGACTAGCGGGGCGGAGGGTACGCAGTATTTT.